This TCR beta chain is drawn from a study of cytomegalovirus exposure and HLA in healthy donors. In the case of this clone: Its antigen remains unidentified.

Study-level results: Usually a TCR sequence was rare, but some public TCRs were found in many donors. Later on, an analysis found that several of the most significant clusters appeared to be linked to common viral pathogens, which included parvovirus B19.

This CDR3 region has 15 residues. 60 Vbeta and 13 Jbeta primers were used in PCR. Produced via immunoSEQ multiplex PCR; TCRdb's table is partial and in-frame only. This table holds roughly 180,000 clones, roughly 83% found once. V gene TRBV21-1 combines with J gene TRBJ2-1; the table assigns TRBD1, which was not confirmed against the DNA. TRBV21-1 is a recognized pseudogene. Input material: PBMCs. The clonotype was recovered from a young man in good health and CMV-seronegative. The CDR3 DNA reads TGTGCCAGCACCACCGGGACAGGGGGTATCAATGAGCAGTTCTTC. It yields the protein CASTTGTGGINEQFF.